A selection of T cell receptor beta chains follows, all from one sample in a study of control samples from healthy donors and cancer patients. Method: immunoSEQ multiplex PCR; TCRdb's copy keeps in-frame clones and lacks some. The table has 51,000 or so clones, about 80% seen once; the top ten hold around 9.1%. Sequencing was carried out using blood. Every receptor here comes from a man aged 70 or older in good health. Both conserved end residues are part of each CDR3. A D gene is named only where the DNA matches it firmly. Where a row states a size, it is once, few, many or the class of an expanded clone; other rows omit it.

>TRBJ2-7|TRBV3-1/TRBV3-2|NA|NA
TGTGCCAGCAGCTACTACTACGAGCAGTACTTC
CASSYYYEQYF
>TRBJ1-1|TRBV12-5|NA|NA
TGTGCTAGTGGTCGACAACAGAACACTGAAGCTTTCTTT
CASGRQQNTEAFF
>TRBJ1-2|TRBV6-5|NA|NA
TGTGCCAGCAGTTACGGAGGGCAAGGCTACACCTTC
CASSYGGQGYTF
>TRBJ2-5|TRBV5-1|NA|NA
TGCGCCAGCAGCTTGGGAGTCGTACAGATCCAAGAGACCCAGTACTTC
CASSLGVVQIQETQYF
>TRBJ2-5|TRBV11-3|NA|NA
TGTGCCACCTCGCGGGTACAAGAGACCCAGTACTTC
CATSRVQETQYF
>TRBJ2-5|TRBV27|NA|TRBD2
TGTGCCAGCAGTCTCCTAGGACTAGCGGGGGGCGAGGGCATAGAGACCCAGTACTTC
CASSLLGLAGGEGIETQYF
>TRBJ1-5|TRBV5-1|NA|NA
TGCGCCAGCAGCTTGGGAGTGGGGGCAAATCAGCCCCAGCATTTT
CASSLGVGANQPQHF
>TRBJ1-5|TRBV5-1|NA|NA
TGCGCCAGCAGCTTGTACGAGGGGCAGCCCCAGCATTTT
CASSLYEGQPQHF
>TRBJ1-5|TRBV2|few|NA
TGTGCCAGCAGTGCAGGCCTTAGTGGCGAGCCCCAGCATTTT
CASSAGLSGEPQHF
>TRBJ1-4|TRBV7-8|NA|TRBD1
TGTGCCAGCAGCACACGACAGGGGGCGAATGAAAAACTGTTTTTT
CASSTRQGANEKLFF
>TRBJ1-1|TRBV6-4|NA|NA
TGTGCCAGCAGTGACCAAGGGAACACTGAAGCTTTCTTT
CASSDQGNTEAFF
>TRBJ1-6|TRBV12-3/TRBV12-4|NA|NA
TGTGCCAGCAGTTTAAACGAGGTTTCACCCCTCCACTTT
CASSLNEVSPLHF
>TRBJ1-2|TRBV7-8|NA|NA
TGTGCCAGCAGCTTAGATCGGGCAGGGGTTGGCTACACCTTC
CASSLDRAGVGYTF
>TRBJ2-1|TRBV24-1|NA|TRBD2
TGTGCCACCAGTGATGGGAACGGGGAGGGCAATGAGCAGTTCTTC
CATSDGNGEGNEQFF
>TRBJ1-1|TRBV29-1|NA|NA
TGCAGCGTTCACGACACTGAAGCTTTCTTT
CSVHDTEAFF
>TRBJ1-5|TRBV19|NA|TRBD1
TGTGCCAGTAGTCCTCCGGGACAGCGTAATCAGCCCCAGCATTTT
CASSPPGQRNQPQHF
>TRBJ2-2|TRBV10-1|NA|NA
TGCGCCAGTAGCGAAGGCGGGGAGCTGTTTTTT
CASSEGGELFF
>TRBJ2-7|TRBV28|NA|NA
TGTGCCACCGAGACAGGAAAGTACTACGAGCAGTACTTC
CATETGKYYEQYF
>TRBJ2-3|TRBV24-1|NA|NA
TGTGCCACCAGTGTGGGGAAATCACCTAGCACAGATACGCAGTATTTT
CATSVGKSPSTDTQYF
>TRBJ2-7|TRBV28|NA|NA
TGTGCCAGCAGTTTGCGGGCCAGCCTTTACTACGAGCAGTACTTC
CASSLRASLYYEQYF
>TRBJ1-5|TRBV9|NA|TRBD1
TGTGCCAGCAGCGCCACAGGGGATAGCAATCAGCCCCAGCATTTT
CASSATGDSNQPQHF
>TRBJ2-5|TRBV18|NA|NA
TGTGCCAGCTCGTCTTCGTTTGGGGGTGAAGAGACCCAGTACTTC
CASSSSFGGEETQYF
>TRBJ2-7|TRBV25-1|NA|TRBD1
TGTGCCAGCAGTGAGGACAGGGCGGGCTCCTACGAGCAGTACTTC
CASSEDRAGSYEQYF
>TRBJ1-1|TRBV10-3|NA|TRBD1
TGTGCCATCAGTGAGCCTTCCGACAGGGGGGATACTGAAGCTTTCTTT
CAISEPSDRGDTEAFF
>TRBJ2-5|TRBV7-3|NA|NA
TGTGCCAGCAGCTTTAGCCCAGGGGAGACCCAGTACTTC
CASSFSPGETQYF
>TRBJ2-4|TRBV18|NA|TRBD1
TGTGCCAGCTCAAGACAGGACAGGGGAGACATTCAGTACTTC
CASSRQDRGDIQYF
>TRBJ1-2|TRBV15|NA|TRBD1
TGTGCCACCAGCAGAGATCTTTCGGGGACAGATGGCTACACCTTC
CATSRDLSGTDGYTF
>TRBJ2-5|TRBV6-5|NA|TRBD1
TGTGCCAGCAGTTCACAGGGGTTGATGGGAGAGACCCAGTACTTC
CASSSQGLMGETQYF
>TRBJ1-4|TRBV4-2|NA|NA
TGTGCCAGCAGCCGGACATCCACCGAAGAAAAACTGTTTTTT
CASSRTSTEEKLFF
>TRBJ2-5|TRBV2|NA|NA
TGTGCCAGCGGTTTCAGAGACCAAGAGACCCAGTACTTC
CASGFRDQETQYF
>TRBJ1-1|TRBV6-5|once|NA
TGTGCCAGCAGACCTAGCGGGGGGTTCACTGAAGCTTTCTTT
CASRPSGGFTEAFF
>TRBJ2-6|TRBV19|few|NA
TGTGCCAGTACCCCGGGATCCCAGGGGTGGGGGGCCAACGTCCTGACTTTC
CASTPGSQGWGANVLTF
>TRBJ2-3|TRBV19|NA|NA
TGTGCCAGTAGCAGTACACTCGGAGATACGCAGTATTTT
CASSSTLGDTQYF
>TRBJ1-2|TRBV19|NA|NA
TGTGCCAGTAGTCTAAACAGCTACGGCTACACCTTC
CASSLNSYGYTF
>TRBJ1-2|TRBV29-1|NA|NA
TGCAGCGTTGTAGGGGATGGCTACACCTTC
CSVVGDGYTF
>TRBJ1-4|TRBV12-3/TRBV12-4|NA|NA
TGTGCCAGCAGTTTAGGCGGGGTAGGACTGTTTTTT
CASSLGGVGLFF
>TRBJ1-1|TRBV6-6|NA|TRBD1
TGTGCCAGCAGTAAACAGGGGGCGGAAACTGAAGCTTTCTTT
CASSKQGAETEAFF
>TRBJ1-2|TRBV2|NA|TRBD1
TGTGCCAGCACCCCGACAGGGGGGGATGGCTACACCTTC
CASTPTGGDGYTF
>TRBJ2-7|TRBV6-5|NA|TRBD1
TGTGCCAGCAGTTGGGGACAGGGGGCCTACGAGCAGTACTTC
CASSWGQGAYEQYF
>TRBJ1-5|TRBV28|NA|NA
TGTGCCAGCACCATAGGTAGCCATAGCAATCAGCCCCAGCATTTT
CASTIGSHSNQPQHF
>TRBJ2-1|TRBV10-1|NA|TRBD2
TGCGCCAGCAGTGAAGGAGCGGGACCCCACAATGAGCAGTTCTTC
CASSEGAGPHNEQFF
>TRBJ1-1|TRBV3-1/TRBV3-2|few|NA
TGTGCCAGCAGCACCCGGGACTGGAACACTGAAGCTTTCTTT
CASSTRDWNTEAFF
>TRBJ1-1|TRBV14|NA|NA
TGTGCCAGCAGCCATCTAGCCGGTAACACTGAAGCTTTCTTT
CASSHLAGNTEAFF
>TRBJ1-1|TRBV18|NA|NA
TGTGCCAGCTCACCAGCCATGAACACTGAAGCTTTCTTT
CASSPAMNTEAFF
>TRBJ1-6|TRBV5-1|NA|NA
TGCGCCAGCAGCTTAGGCAGCTCCTATAATTCACCCCTCCACTTT
CASSLGSSYNSPLHF
>TRBJ2-1|TRBV28|NA|NA
TGTGCCAGCAGTAACCCGAAGCGGAGCTCCTACAATGAGCAGTTCTTC
CASSNPKRSSYNEQFF
>TRBJ2-5|TRBV7-2|once|NA
TGTGCCAGCAGCTTAGCTTGGACAGCCCAAGAGACCCAGTACTTC
CASSLAWTAQETQYF
>TRBJ2-5|TRBV5-1|NA|TRBD2
TGCGCCAGCAGCTTGGGACTAGCGGGAGTAGAGACCCAGTACTTC
CASSLGLAGVETQYF
>TRBJ1-2|TRBV7-9|NA|NA
TGTGCCGTAACCAAAGGAGTCGGTGCAGGGGCTGGCTACACCTTC
CAVTKGVGAGAGYTF